The 16 T cell receptor beta chains reported below all come from one sample, sequenced in a study of neurological immune-mediated disorders (dated by TCRdb to between 2019 and 2020). The sample's time point label, decoded: longitudinal time-point 1 (baseline). Library preparation used 5' RACE. The listed sequencing device is Illumina HiSeq 2500. Through fastp at Q25 and MiXCR, TCRdb rebuilt clones from the public reads, retaining in-frame beta chains. Each entry merges the rows of one CDR3 protein and shows their most common DNA and genes. Recorded for this sample are over 55,000 distinct CDR3 sequences; about 10% of them occurred a single time. Jointly, the top ten make up 6.6% of the sample. The sequenced sample consisted of PBMCs. The receptors were gathered from a male donor with HTLV-1-associated myelopathy (HAM/TSP).

This clonotype was counted many times. The chain couples TRBV5-1 to TRBJ1-1; weak D call: TRBD1 (5 bases). Looked up from germline, CDR1 is SGHRS and CDR2 is YFSETQ. This CDR3 region has 16 residues. With 4 bases removed from V and 4 bases from J, the gap between germline ends came to 20 bases. Here the CDR3 reads CASSLLGTPVFTEAFF. CDR3 in DNA: TGCGCCAGCAGCCTGTTAGGGACCCCGGTATTCACTGAAGCTTTCTTT.

This clonotype was picked up many times. The V gene is TRBV10-3, the J gene TRBJ1-5; D is uncertain. Per the germline V gene, CDR1 is ENHRY and CDR2 is SYGVKD. The CDR3 loop spans 13 amino acids. Trimming shortened V by 10 bases and J by 3 bases, and 13 bases separated the two germline ends. The chain's CDR3 is CATDPTDNQPQHF. CDR3 coding DNA: TGTGCCACAGACCCGACCGACAATCAGCCCCAGCATTTT.

This clonotype was seen ten or more times. This sequence joins TRBV9 and TRBJ2-2; D is possibly TRBD2 (5 bases). Germline CDR1 SGDLS, CDR2 YYNGEE. The V end lost 0 bases, the J end lost 2 bases, and 11 bases lay between the germline ends. There are 16 residues in the CDR3. In nucleotides, the CDR3 is TGTGCCAGCAGCGTAGATGGAGGACTTAACACCGGGGAGCTGTTTTTT. This gives the protein CASSVDGGLNTGELFF.

This clonotype has at least ten counts. This rearrangement joins TRBV5-5 to TRBJ1-2; possibly TRBD1 for D (5 bases). Per the germline V gene, CDR1 is SGHKS and CDR2 is YYEKEE (reference sequence). The CDR3 length is 14 residues. The V gene lost 4 bases and the J gene lost 0 bases, with 10 bases spanning the gap. The CDR3 nucleotides read TGTGCCAGCAGCGATTTCAGGGCTAACTATGGCTACACCTTC. Its translation is CASSDFRANYGYTF.

The table lists this clonotype with many counts. This rearrangement joins TRBV15 to TRBJ2-1, with D unclear. The CDR3 contains 14 residues. CDR1 is LNHNV, CDR2 YYDKDF, per germline (reference sequence). Trimming took 0 bases from V and 9 from J, leaving 12 bases between them. CDR3 DNA sequence: TGTGCCACCAGCAGAGATGCTGGGGTCGGTGAGCAGTTCTTC. As protein: CATSRDAGVGEQFF. The full variable domain, its missing parts supplied by reference TRBV15 and TRBJ2-1, is DAMVIQNPRYQVTQFGKPVTLSCSQTLNHNVMYWYQQKSSQAPKLLFHYYDKDFNNEADTPDNFQSRRPNTSFCFLDIRSPGLGDTAMYLCATSRDAGVGEQFFGPGTRLTVL.

This clonotype occurred many times. This chain connects TRBV9 to TRBJ2-2, with 8 nucleotides matching TRBD2. CDR1 is SGDLS and CDR2 is YYNGEE in the germline V gene. The ends lost 0 bases at V and 5 bases at J; junction bases unmatched: 12. The CDR3 is made up of 18 amino acids. DNA for the CDR3: TGTGCCAGCAGCGTAGATGGTAACATGGCGGGGGGTACCGGGGAGCTGTTTTTT. It yields the protein CASSVDGNMAGGTGELFF.

This clonotype was counted many times. V is TRBV6-1 and J is TRBJ2-3, with D tentatively TRBD1 or TRBD2 (5 bases each). With 1 base removed from V and 6 bases from J, the gap between germline ends came to 14 bases. This CDR3 region has 15 residues. Germline assignment: CDR1 MNHNS and CDR2 SASEGT. CDR3 protein: CASSEEGRHGDTQYF. The CDR3, as DNA: TGTGCCAGCAGTGAAGAGGGACGCCATGGGGATACGCAGTATTTT.

This clonotype was found many times. The chain carries TRBV20-1 and TRBJ2-3, with TRBD2 matching 8 bases. The V gene's germline CDR1 is DFQATT and CDR2 SNEGSKA (reference sequence). V lost 6 bases, J lost 5 bases, and 16 bases stayed unmatched. The CDR3 spans 16 residues. The CDR3, as DNA: TGCAGTGCCGGGGGGTGGAAAAGCGGGGGCCAAGATACGCAGTATTTT. This codes for CSAGGWKSGGQDTQYF.

This clonotype was recorded many times. The chain joins TRBV6-5 to TRBJ2-7; no clear D gene. The CDR3 totals 15 residues. Germline values: CDR1 MNHEY, CDR2 SVGAGI. With 0 bases removed from V and 7 bases from J, the gap between germline ends came to 16 bases. The CDR3 DNA reads TGTGCCAGCAGTTACTCGAAGATTGTAGGTCCGGAGCAGTACTTC. It yields the protein CASSYSKIVGPEQYF.

In its sample, this clonotype was seen a few times. With a much larger clone just one base away, this may be a read error. The chain is built from TRBV11-1 and TRBJ2-2; TRBD2 might be the D (6 bases). V was trimmed by 10 bases and J by 9 bases, leaving 24 bases between them. The CDR3 runs 15 residues. The germline CDR1 and CDR2 sequences are SGHAT and FQDESV (reference sequence). This CDR3 reads CATSTGGGESWELFF. In nucleotides, the CDR3 is TGTGCCACCTCCACCGGGGGAGGAGAATCCTGGGAGCTGTTTTTT.

Many counts were recorded for this clonotype. This sequence joins TRBV18 and TRBJ2-2; TRBD1 matches 8 bases. CDR3 length: 16 amino acids. V shed 3 bases, J shed 1 base, and the junction held 4 bases outside the gene matches. CDR1 KGHSH and CDR2 LQKENI come from the germline V gene. The DNA for the CDR3 is TGTGCCAGCTCACCCCGGACAGGGCTGAACACCGGGGAGCTGTTTTTT. Translating gives CASSPRTGLNTGELFF.

This clonotype appeared many times. The V call is TRBV20-1, the J call TRBJ1-1; D is undetermined. Germline V gives CDR1 DFQATT, CDR2 SNEGSKA (reference sequence). This CDR3 contains 10 residues. CDR3 amino acids: CSAVGTEAFF. CDR3 nucleotides: TGCAGCGCCGTGGGCACTGAAGCTTTCTTT.

The table lists this clonotype with many counts. This chain joins TRBV27 and TRBJ1-2; D uncertain. Germline V CDR1 and CDR2: MNHEY, SMNVEV (reference sequence). The CDR3 loop spans 12 amino acids. V shed 6 bases and J shed 4 bases, with 9 bases lying between them. This CDR3 is CASSSSPYGYTF. The DNA of the CDR3 is TGTGCCAGCAGCTCGAGCCCCTATGGCTACACCTTC.

This clonotype has at least ten counts. This chain uses TRBV5-1 with TRBJ1-2, with D perhaps matching TRBD1 (6 bases). V was cut by 2 bases and J by 8 bases, with 16 bases left in between. Germline assignment: CDR1 SGHRS and CDR2 YFSETQ. This CDR3 has 14 residues. The CDR3, as DNA: TGCGCCAGCAGCTTTGAGTCCTCCGGGGGCGGCTACACCTTC. The encoded protein is CASSFESSGGGYTF.

This clonotype appeared many times. The V and J genes are TRBV29-1 and TRBJ1-2; unclear D gene. V was cut by 6 bases and J by 4 bases, with 12 bases left in between. Germline-derived CDR1 and CDR2 are SQVTM and ANQGSEA. The CDR3 runs to 12 residues. The CDR3 reads CSVSRLSYGYTF. CDR3 DNA sequence: TGCAGCGTCTCCCGACTCAGCTATGGCTACACCTTC.

Many counts were recorded for this clonotype. The chain combines TRBV28 with TRBJ2-1; 8 bases align to TRBD2. This CDR3 region has 14 residues. CDR1 and CDR2 (germline): MDHEN, SYDVKM. With V trimmed by 6 bases and J by 11 bases, 12 bases remained unmatched. The CDR3 loop is CASSPAGGLTQQFF. The DNA for the CDR3 is TGTGCCAGCAGCCCGGCGGGGGGCCTAACCCAGCAGTTCTTC.